The subject of this entry is one T cell receptor beta chain. What it recognizes is unknown. The sample originates from a study of CD8+ T cells in alopecia areata. Study overall: Severity in treated patients was scored by percentage of scalp area affected. Regarding the study as a whole: Amid tofacitinib therapy, many expanded lesional clones stayed present in scalp and blood. Given one nonresponder, whether baseline CD8+ expansion relates to response remains uncertain.

The CDR3 loop spans 12 amino acids. CDR1 and CDR2 (germline): SGHRS, YFSETQ. V shed 0 bases and J shed 3 bases, with 4 bases lying between them. The treatment: oral pan-JAK inhibitor, 5-10 mg twice daily. Extraction and reverse transcription of RNA yielded cDNA as the sequencing template. The table came from immunoSEQ multiplex PCR; TCRdb's copy has only in-frame clones and leaves some out. The sample comprises about 140,000 clones, about 85% of which are singletons, and 13% rests with the top ten. The V call is TRBV5-1, the J call TRBJ2-7; the D is unclear. The sample here was CD8+ T cells sorted from blood, taken at week 4, from a patient treated with tofacitinib. The source of this sequence is a human donor with alopecia areata. In nucleotides, the CDR3 is TGCGCCAGCAGCTTGGACAACTACGAGCAGTACTTC. Translated: CASSLDNYEQYF.